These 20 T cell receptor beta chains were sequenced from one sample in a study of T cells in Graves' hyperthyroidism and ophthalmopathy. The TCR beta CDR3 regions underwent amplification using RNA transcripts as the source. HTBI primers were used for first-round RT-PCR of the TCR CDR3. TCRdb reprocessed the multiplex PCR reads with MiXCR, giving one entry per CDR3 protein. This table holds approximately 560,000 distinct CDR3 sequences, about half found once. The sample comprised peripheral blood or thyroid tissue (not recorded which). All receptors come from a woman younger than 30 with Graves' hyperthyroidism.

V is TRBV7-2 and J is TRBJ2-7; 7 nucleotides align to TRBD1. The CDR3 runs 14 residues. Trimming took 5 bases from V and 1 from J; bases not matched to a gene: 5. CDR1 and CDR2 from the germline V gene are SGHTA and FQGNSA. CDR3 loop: CASSVEGASYEQYF. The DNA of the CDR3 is TGTGCCAGCAGCGTAGAGGGGGCTTCCTACGAGCAGTACTTC.

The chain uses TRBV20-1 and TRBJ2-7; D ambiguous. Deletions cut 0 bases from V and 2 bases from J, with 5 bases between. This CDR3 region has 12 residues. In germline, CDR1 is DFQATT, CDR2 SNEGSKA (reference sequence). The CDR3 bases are TGCAGTGCTAGAGAGCGGCCCTACGAGCAGTACTTC. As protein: CSARERPYEQYF.

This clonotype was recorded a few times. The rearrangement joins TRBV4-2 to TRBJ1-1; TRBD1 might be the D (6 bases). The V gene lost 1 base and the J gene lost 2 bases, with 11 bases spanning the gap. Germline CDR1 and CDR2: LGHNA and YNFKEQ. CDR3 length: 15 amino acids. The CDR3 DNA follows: TGTGCCAGCAGCCAAGGTGCAGGGGCTAACACTGAAGCTTTCTTT. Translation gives CASSQGAGANTEAFF.

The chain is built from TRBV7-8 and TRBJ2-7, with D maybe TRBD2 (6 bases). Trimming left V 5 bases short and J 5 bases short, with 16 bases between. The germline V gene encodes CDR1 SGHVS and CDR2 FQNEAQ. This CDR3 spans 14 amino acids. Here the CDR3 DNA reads TGTGCCAGCAGCCACAATTGGGGGAGGAACGAGCAGTACTTC. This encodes CASSHNWGRNEQYF.

In nucleotides, the CDR3 is TGTGCCAGTAGTATATCAGGGGCTGACTATGGCTACACCTTC. The encoded protein is CASSISGADYGYTF. The gene calls are TRBV19 and TRBJ1-2; weak D call: TRBD1 (6 bases). The V gene lost 2 bases and the J gene lost 3 bases, with 10 bases spanning the gap. Per germline, CDR1 LNHDA and CDR2 SQIVND (reference sequence). This CDR3 is built from 14 residues.

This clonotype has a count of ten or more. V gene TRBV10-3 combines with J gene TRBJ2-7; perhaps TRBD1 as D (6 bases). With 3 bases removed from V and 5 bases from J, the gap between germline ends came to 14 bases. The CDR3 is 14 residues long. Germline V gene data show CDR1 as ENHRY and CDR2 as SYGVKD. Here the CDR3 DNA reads TGTGCCATCAGTGAACGGACAGTGGGCAACGAGCAGTACTTC. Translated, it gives CAISERTVGNEQYF.

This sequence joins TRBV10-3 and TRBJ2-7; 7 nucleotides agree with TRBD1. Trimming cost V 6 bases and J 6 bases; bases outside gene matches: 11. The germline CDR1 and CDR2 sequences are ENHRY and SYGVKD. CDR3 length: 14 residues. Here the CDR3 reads CAIRKGQSIFEQYF. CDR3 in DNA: TGTGCCATCAGGAAGGGACAGAGTATCTTCGAGCAGTACTTC.

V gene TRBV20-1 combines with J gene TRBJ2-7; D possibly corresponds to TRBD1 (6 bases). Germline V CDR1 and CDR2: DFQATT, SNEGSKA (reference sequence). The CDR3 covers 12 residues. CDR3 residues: CSKQGSLYEQYF. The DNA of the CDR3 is TGCAGCAAACAGGGTTCCCTCTACGAGCAGTACTTC.

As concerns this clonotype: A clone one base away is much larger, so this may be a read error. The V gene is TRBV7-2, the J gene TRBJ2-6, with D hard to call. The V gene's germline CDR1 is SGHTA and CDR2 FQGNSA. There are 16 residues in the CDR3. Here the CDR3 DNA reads TGTGCCGGCAGCTTGGACGAGGCGGCCTGGGCCAACGTCCTGACTTTC. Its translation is CAGSLDEAAWANVLTF.

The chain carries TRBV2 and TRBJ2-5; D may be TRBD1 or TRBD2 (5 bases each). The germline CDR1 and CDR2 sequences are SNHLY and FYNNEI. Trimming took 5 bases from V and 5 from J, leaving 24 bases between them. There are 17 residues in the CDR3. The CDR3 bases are TGTGCCAGCAGTTACTCGCTGGCGGCATCGAGGGGTGAGACCCAGTACTTC. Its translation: CASSYSLAASRGETQYF.

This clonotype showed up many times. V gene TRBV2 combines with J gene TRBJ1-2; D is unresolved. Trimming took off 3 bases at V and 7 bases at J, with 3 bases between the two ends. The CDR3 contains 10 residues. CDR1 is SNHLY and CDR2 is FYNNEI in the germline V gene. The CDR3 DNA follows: TGTGCCAGCAGTGAGATTGGCTACACCTTC. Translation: CASSEIGYTF.

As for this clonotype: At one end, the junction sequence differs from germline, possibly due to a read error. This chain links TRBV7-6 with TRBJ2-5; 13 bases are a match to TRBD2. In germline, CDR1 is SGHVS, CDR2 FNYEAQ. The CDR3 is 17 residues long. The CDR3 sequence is CASSFLRTSGSQETQYF. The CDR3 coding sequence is TGCGCCAGCAGTTTCCTCCGGACTAGCGGGAGCCAAGAGACCCAGTACTTC. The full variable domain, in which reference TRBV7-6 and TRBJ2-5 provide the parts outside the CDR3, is GAGVSQSPRYKVTKRGQDVALRCDPISGHVSLYWYRQALGQGPEFLTYFNYEAQQDKSGLPNDRFSAERPEGSISTLTIQRTEQRDSAMYRCASSFLRTSGSQETQYFGPGTRLLVL.

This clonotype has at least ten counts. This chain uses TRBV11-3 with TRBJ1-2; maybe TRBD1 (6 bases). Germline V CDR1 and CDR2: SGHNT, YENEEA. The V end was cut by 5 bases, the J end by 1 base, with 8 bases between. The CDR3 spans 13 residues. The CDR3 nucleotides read TGTGCCAGCAGCCAGGACAGTAACTATGGCTACACCTTC. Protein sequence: CASSQDSNYGYTF.

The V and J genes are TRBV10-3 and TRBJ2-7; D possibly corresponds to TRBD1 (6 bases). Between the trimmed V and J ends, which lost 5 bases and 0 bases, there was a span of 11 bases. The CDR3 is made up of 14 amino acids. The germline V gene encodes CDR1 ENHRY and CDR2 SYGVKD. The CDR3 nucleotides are TGTGCCATCAGTCCCCCAGGGGTCTCCTACGAGCAGTACTTC. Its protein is CAISPPGVSYEQYF.

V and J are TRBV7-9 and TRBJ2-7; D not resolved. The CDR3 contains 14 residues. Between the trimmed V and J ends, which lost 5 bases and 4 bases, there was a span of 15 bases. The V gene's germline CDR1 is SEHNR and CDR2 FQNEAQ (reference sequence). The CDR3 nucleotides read TGTGCCAGCAGCCCAATGACAAACACTTACGAGCAGTACTTC. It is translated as CASSPMTNTYEQYF. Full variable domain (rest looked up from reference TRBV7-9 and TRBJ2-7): DTGVSQNPRHKITKRGQNVTFRCDPISEHNRLYWYRQTLGQGPEFLTYFQNEAQLEKSRLLSDRFSAERPKGSFSTLEIQRTEQGDSAMYLCASSPMTNTYEQYFGPGTRLTVT.

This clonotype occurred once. The CDR3 is CASNHLGRYSNQPQHF. CDR3 DNA sequence: TGTGCCAGCAACCACCTCGGACGGTATAGCAATCAGCCCCAGCATTTT. This chain uses TRBV6-1 with TRBJ1-5, with no clear D. Per germline, CDR1 MNHNS and CDR2 SASEGT. Trimming removed 7 bases at V and 0 bases at J, with 16 bases between. The CDR3 covers 16 residues.

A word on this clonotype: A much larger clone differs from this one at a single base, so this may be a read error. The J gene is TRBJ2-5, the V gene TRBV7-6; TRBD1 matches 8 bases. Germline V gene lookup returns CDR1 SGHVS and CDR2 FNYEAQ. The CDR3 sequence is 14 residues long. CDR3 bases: TGTGCCAGCAGCCCCCGGGACAGGAAAGAGACCCGGTACTTC. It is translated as CASSPRDRKETRYF.

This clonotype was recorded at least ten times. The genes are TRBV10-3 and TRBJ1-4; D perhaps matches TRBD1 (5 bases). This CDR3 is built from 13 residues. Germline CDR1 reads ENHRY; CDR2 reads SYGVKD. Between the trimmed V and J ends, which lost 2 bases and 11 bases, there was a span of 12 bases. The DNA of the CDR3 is TGTGCCATCAGTGAGCTAGGGGCTAGGAAACTGTTTTTT. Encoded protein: CAISELGARKLFF.

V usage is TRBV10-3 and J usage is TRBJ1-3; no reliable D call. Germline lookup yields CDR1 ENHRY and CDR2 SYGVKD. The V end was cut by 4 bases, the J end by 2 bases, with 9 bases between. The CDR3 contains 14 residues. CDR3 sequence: CAISVGDAGNTIYF. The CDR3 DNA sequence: TGTGCCATCAGTGTTGGGGATGCTGGAAACACCATATATTTT.

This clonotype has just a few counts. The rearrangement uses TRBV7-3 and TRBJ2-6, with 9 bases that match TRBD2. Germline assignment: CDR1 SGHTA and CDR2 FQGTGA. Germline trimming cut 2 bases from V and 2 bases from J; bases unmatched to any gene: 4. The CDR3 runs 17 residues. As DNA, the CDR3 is TGTGCCAGCAGCTTATTAGCGGGAGCGACTGGGGCCAACGTCCTGACTTTC. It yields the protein CASSLLAGATGANVLTF.